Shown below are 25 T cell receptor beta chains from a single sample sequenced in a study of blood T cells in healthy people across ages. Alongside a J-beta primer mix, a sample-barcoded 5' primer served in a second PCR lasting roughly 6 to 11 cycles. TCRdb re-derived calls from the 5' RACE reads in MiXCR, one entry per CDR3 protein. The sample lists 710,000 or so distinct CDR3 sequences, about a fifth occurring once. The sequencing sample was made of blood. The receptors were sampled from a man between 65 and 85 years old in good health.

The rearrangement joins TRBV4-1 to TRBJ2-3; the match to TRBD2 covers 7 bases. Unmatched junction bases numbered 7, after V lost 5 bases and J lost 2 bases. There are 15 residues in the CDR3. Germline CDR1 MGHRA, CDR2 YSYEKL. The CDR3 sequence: CASSKKRDLTDTQYF. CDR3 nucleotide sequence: TGCGCCAGCAGCAAAAAGCGGGACCTCACAGATACGCAGTATTTT.

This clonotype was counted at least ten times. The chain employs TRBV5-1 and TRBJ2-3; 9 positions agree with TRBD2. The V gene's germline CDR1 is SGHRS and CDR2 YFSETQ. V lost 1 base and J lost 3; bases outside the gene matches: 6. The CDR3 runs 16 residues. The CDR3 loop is CASSLLAGGGTDTQYF. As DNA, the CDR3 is TGCGCCAGCAGCTTGCTGGCGGGGGGGGGTACAGATACGCAGTATTTT.

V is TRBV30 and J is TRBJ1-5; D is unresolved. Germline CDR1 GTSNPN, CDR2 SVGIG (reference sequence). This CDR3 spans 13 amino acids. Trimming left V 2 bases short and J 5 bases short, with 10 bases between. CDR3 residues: CAWSRSEDQPQHF. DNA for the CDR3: TGTGCCTGGAGTCGATCGGAGGATCAGCCCCAGCATTTT.

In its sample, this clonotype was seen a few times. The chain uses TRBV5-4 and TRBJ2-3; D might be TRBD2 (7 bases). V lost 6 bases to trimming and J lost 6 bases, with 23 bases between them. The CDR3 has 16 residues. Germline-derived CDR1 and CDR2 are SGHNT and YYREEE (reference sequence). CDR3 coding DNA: TGTGCCAGCACCACTAAGTCGGGGGGCCCGTGGGATACGCAGTATTTT. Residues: CASTTKSGGPWDTQYF. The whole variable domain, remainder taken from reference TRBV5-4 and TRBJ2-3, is ETGVTQSPTHLIKTRGQQVTLRCSSQSGHNTVSWYQQALGQGPQFIFQYYREEENGRGNFPPRFSGLQFPNYSSELNVNALELDDSALYLCASTTKSGGPWDTQYFGPGTRLTVL.

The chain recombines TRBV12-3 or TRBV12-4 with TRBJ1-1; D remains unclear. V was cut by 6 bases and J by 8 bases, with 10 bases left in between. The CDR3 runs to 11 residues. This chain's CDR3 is CASSAFPEAFF. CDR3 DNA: TGTGCCAGCAGCGCCTTTCCCGAAGCTTTCTTT.

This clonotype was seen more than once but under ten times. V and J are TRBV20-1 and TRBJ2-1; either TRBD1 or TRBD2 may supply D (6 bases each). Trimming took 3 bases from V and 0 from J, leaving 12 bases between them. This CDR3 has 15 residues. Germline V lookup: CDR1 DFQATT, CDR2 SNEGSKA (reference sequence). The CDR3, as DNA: TGCAGTGCTAGCGGGGGCCTCAGCTCCTACAATGAGCAGTTCTTC. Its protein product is CSASGGLSSYNEQFF.

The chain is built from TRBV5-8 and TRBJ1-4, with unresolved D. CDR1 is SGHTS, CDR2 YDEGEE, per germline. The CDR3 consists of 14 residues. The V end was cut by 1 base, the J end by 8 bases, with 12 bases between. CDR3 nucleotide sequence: TGTGCCAGCAGCTTGTCACCCCTTGAGGAAAAACTGTTTTTT. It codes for CASSLSPLEEKLFF.

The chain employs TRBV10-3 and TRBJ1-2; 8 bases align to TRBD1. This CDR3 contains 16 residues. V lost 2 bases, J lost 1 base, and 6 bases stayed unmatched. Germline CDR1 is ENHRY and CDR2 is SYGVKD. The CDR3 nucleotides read TGTGCCATCAGTGAGCATGGGACAGGTCTTAACTATGGCTACACCTTC. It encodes CAISEHGTGLNYGYTF.

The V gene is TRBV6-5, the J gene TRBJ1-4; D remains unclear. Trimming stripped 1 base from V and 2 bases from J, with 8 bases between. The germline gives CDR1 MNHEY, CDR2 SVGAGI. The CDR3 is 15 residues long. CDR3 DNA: TGTGCCAGCAGTTACTTGGGAGCGACTAATGAAAAACTGTTTTTT. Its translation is CASSYLGATNEKLFF.

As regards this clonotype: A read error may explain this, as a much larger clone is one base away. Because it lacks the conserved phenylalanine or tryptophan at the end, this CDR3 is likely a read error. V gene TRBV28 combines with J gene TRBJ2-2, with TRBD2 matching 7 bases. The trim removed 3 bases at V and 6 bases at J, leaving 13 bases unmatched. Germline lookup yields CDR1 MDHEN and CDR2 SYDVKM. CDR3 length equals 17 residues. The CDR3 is CASSLRSGARLAGELFS. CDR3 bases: TGTGCCAGCAGTTTGCGGAGCGGGGCGAGATTGGCCGGGGAGCTGTTTTCT.

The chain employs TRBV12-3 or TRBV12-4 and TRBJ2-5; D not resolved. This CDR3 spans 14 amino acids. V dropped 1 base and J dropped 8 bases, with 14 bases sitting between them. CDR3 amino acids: CASSLVYDRETQYF. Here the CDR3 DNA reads TGTGCCAGCAGTTTAGTGTATGATAGGGAAACCCAGTACTTC.

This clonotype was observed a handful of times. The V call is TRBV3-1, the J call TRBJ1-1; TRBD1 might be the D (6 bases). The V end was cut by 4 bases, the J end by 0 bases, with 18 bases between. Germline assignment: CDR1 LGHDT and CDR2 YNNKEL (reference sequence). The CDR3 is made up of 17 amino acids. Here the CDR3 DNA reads TGTGCCAGCAGCCGCAACCGACAGGCCCTAATGAACACTGAAGCTTTCTTT. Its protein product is CASSRNRQALMNTEAFF. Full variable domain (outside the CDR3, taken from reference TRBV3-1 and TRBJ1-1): DTAVSQTPKYLVTQMGNDKSIKCEQNLGHDTMYWYKQDSKKFLKIMFSYNNKELIINETVPNRFSPKSPDKAHLNLHINSLELGDSAVYFCASSRNRQALMNTEAFFGQGTRLTVV.

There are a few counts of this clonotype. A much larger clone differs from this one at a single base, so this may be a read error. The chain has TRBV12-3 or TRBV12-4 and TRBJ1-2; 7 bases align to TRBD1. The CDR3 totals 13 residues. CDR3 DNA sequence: TGTGCCAGCAGTTCCCGTGACAGGGTGGGCTACGCCTTC. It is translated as CASSSRDRVGYAF.

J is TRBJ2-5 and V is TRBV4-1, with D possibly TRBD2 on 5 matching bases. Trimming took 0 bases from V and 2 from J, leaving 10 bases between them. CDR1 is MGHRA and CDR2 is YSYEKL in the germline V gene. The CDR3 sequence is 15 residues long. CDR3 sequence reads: CASSQEEDLQETQYF. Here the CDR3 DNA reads TGCGCCAGCAGCCAAGAGGAGGACTTACAAGAGACCCAGTACTTC.

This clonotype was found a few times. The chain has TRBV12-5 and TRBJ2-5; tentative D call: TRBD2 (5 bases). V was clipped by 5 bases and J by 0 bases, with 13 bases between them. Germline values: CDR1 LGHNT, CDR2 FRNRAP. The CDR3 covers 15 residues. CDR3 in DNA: TGTGCTAGTGGTCCAGGCGGGCAGTACCAAGAGACCCAGTACTTC. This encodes CASGPGGQYQETQYF.

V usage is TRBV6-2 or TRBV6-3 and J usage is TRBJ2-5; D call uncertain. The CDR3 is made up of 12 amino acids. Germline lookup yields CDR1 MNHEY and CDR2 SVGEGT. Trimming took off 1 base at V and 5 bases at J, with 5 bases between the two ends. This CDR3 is CASSYLSETQYF. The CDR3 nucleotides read TGTGCCAGCAGTTACTTAAGCGAGACCCAGTACTTC.

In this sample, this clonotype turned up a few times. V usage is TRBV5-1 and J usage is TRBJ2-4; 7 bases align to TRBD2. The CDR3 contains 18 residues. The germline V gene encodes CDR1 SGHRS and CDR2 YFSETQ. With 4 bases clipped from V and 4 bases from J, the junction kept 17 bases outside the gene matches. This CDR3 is CASSPLGTSEYTKNIQYF. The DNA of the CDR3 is TGCGCCAGCAGCCCCCTCGGCACTAGCGAATACACAAAAAACATTCAGTACTTC. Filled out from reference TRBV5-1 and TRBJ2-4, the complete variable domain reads KAGVTQTPRYLIKTRGQQVTLSCSPISGHRSVSWYQQTPGQGLQFLFEYFSETQRNKGNFPGRFSGRQFSNSRSEMNVSTLELGDSALYLCASSPLGTSEYTKNIQYFGAGTRLSVL.

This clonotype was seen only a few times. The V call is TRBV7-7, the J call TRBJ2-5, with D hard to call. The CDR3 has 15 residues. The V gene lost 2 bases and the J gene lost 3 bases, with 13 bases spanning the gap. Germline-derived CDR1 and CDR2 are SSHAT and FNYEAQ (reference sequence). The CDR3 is CASSLIPGPKETQYF. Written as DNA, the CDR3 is TGTGCCAGCAGCTTAATTCCGGGCCCAAAAGAGACCCAGTACTTC.

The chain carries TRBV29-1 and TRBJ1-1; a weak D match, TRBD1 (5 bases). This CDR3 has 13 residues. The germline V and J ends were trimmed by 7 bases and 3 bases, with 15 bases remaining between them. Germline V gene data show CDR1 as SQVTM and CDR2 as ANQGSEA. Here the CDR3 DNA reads TGCAGCGCTTTCAGGGTGGAGGACACTGAAGCTTTCTTT. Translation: CSAFRVEDTEAFF.

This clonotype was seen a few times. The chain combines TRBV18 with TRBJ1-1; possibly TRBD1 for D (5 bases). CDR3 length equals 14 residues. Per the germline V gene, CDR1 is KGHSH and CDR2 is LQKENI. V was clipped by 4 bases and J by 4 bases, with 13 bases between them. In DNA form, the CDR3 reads TGTGCCAGCTCACAACAAGGGGTCTCCACTGAAGCTTTCTTT. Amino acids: CASSQQGVSTEAFF.

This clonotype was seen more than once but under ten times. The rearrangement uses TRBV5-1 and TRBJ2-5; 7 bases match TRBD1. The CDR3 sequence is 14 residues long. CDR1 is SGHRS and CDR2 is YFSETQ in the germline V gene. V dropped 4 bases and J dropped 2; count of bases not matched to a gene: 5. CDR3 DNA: TGCGCCAGCAGCCATCCGGGACAGCAAGAGACCCAGTACTTC. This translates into CASSHPGQQETQYF.

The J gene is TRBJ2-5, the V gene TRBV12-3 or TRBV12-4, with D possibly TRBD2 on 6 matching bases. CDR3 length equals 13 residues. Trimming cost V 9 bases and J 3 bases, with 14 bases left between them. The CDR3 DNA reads TGTGCCAGTCGGCGGGACTCAGAAGAGACCCAGTACTTC. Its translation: CASRRDSEETQYF.

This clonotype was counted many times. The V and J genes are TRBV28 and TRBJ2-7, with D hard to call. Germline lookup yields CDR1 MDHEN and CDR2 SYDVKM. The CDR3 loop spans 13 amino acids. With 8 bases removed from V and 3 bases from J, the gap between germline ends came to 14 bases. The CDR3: CASLSIRSYEQYF. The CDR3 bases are TGTGCCAGCCTGTCAATCCGGAGCTACGAGCAGTACTTC.

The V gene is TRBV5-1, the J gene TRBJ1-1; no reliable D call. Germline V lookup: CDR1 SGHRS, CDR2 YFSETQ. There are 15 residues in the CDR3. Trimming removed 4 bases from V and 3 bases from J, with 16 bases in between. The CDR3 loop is CASSVRRQMDTEAFF. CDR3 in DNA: TGCGCCAGCAGCGTCCGACGGCAGATGGACACTGAAGCTTTCTTT.

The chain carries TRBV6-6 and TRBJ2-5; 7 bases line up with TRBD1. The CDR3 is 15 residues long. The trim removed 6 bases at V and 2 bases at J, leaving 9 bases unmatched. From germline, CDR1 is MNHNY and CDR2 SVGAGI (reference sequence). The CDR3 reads CASSQTGDSQETQYF. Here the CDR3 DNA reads TGTGCCAGCAGCCAAACAGGGGATTCACAAGAGACCCAGTACTTC.